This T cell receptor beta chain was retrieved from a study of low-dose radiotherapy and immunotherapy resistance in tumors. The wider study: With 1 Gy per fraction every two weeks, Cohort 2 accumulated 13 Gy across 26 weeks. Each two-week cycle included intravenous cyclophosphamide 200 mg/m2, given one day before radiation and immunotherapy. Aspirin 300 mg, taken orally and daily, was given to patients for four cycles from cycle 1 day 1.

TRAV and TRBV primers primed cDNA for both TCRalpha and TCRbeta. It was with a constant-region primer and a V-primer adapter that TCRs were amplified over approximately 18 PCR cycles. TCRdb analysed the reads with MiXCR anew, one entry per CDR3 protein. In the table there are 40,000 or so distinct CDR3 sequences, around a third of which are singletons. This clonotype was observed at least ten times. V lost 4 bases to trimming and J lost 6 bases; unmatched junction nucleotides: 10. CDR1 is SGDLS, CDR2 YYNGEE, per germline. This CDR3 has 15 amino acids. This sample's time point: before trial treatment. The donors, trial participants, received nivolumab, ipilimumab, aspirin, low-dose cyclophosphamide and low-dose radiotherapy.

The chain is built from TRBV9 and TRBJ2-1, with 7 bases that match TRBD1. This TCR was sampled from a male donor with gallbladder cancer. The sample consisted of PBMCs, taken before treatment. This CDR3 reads CASSLTGVASNEQFF. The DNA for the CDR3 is TGTGCCAGCAGCCTAACAGGGGTAGCGTCCAATGAGCAGTTCTTC.